These 30 T cell receptor beta chains originate from one sample sequenced in a study of cytomegalovirus exposure and HLA in healthy donors. The PCR had 60 Vbeta and 13 Jbeta primers. Some clones are missing from TCRdb's copy, which holds only in-frame ones; the method was immunoSEQ multiplex PCR. This sample's table reports under 200,000 clones. Sequenced: PBMCs. The receptor source for this set is a man aged 25 to 40 in good health and CMV-seronegative.

The chain joins TRBV15 to TRBJ2-5; 7 bases map to TRBD2. The CDR3 length is 16 residues. The germline CDR1 and CDR2 sequences are LNHNV and YYDKDF (reference sequence). With 0 bases clipped from V and 8 bases from J, the junction kept 12 bases outside the gene matches. CDR3 sequence: CATSRDALAGLGTQYF. In DNA, the CDR3 is TGTGCCACCAGCAGAGATGCGTTAGCGGGCTTAGGAACCCAGTACTTC.

This chain joins TRBV7-9 and TRBJ1-2, with D perhaps TRBD1 (6 bases). V dropped 3 bases and J dropped 4 bases, with 12 bases sitting between them. The CDR3 contains 14 residues. CDR1 and CDR2 (germline): SEHNR, FQNEAQ (reference sequence). The chain's CDR3 is CASSFSRGIYGYTF. The CDR3 region has the DNA TGTGCCAGCAGCTTCTCAAGGGGGATCTATGGCTACACCTTC.

CDR3 in DNA: TGTGCCAGCAGCTTAGCTCGACGGGAGGAACTGTTTTTT. Its protein is CASSLARREELFF. The chain joins TRBV7-6 to TRBJ1-4; D is ambiguous. CDR3 length: 13 residues. V was trimmed by 0 bases and J by 12 bases, leaving 11 bases between them. Germline CDR1 reads SGHVS; CDR2 reads FNYEAQ.

This chain connects TRBV27 to TRBJ1-4, with TRBD1 identical over 10 bases. V trimming: 5 bases; J trimming: 3 bases; junction bases outside the gene matches: 9. CDR1 is MNHEY and CDR2 is SMNVEV in the germline V gene (reference sequence). This CDR3 comprises 17 residues. CDR3 coding DNA: TGTGCCAGCAGTCTAAAGGACAGGGGGAAGGCTAATGAAAAACTGTTTTTT. The encoded protein is CASSLKDRGKANEKLFF.

In regard to this clone: Other DNA sequences in this sample translate to the same CDR3. The J gene is TRBJ1-1, the V gene TRBV19; 9 bases align to TRBD1. Germline CDR1 LNHDA, CDR2 SQIVND (reference sequence). The V and J ends lost 5 bases and 1 base, in that order; junction bases with no gene match: 2. This CDR3 spans 14 amino acids. The CDR3, as DNA: TGTGCCAGTAGTTCGGGACAGGGGAACACTGAAGCTTTCTTT. It is translated as CASSSGQGNTEAFF.

The V call is TRBV7-9, the J call TRBJ2-3; TRBD2 matches at 9 bases. This CDR3 spans 17 amino acids. V lost 0 bases, J lost 6 bases, and 10 bases stayed unmatched. Germline CDR1 SEHNR, CDR2 FQNEAQ (reference sequence). As DNA, the CDR3 is TGTGCCAGCAGCTTAGCTGAGGGATCTAGCGGGGATGATACGCAGTATTTT. Its translation: CASSLAEGSSGDDTQYF.

V is TRBV14 and J is TRBJ2-7; D might be TRBD2 (5 bases). Germline CDR1 reads SGHDN; CDR2 reads FVKESK. This CDR3 has 13 amino acids. Trimming removed 2 bases at V and 2 bases at J, with 7 bases between. CDR3 DNA sequence: TGTGCCAGCAGCCAACACGGGACCTACGAGCAGTACTTC. Translating it yields CASSQHGTYEQYF.

The chain couples TRBV7-9 to TRBJ2-1, with 7 bases matching TRBD2. V was pared by 3 bases and J by 9 bases, with 14 bases of the junction left unmatched. The CDR3 loop spans 16 amino acids. The germline V gene has CDR1 SEHNR and CDR2 FQNEAQ (reference sequence). The CDR3 reads CASSFEWEGPRSEQFF. DNA for the CDR3: TGTGCCAGCAGCTTTGAGTGGGAGGGCCCGCGTAGTGAGCAGTTCTTC.

The V call is TRBV18, the J call TRBJ1-5; 9 nucleotides line up with TRBD1. There are 16 residues in the CDR3. CDR1 is KGHSH, CDR2 LQKENI, per germline. V shed 0 bases, J shed 7 bases, and the junction held 7 bases outside the gene matches. The CDR3 here is CASSPPTGTGLQPQHF. DNA for the CDR3: TGTGCCAGCTCACCACCGACCGGGACAGGGTTACAGCCCCAGCATTTT.

The chain uses TRBV7-2 and TRBJ2-3; unclear D gene. V lost 5 bases to trimming and J lost 0 bases, with 12 bases between them. The CDR3 covers 15 residues. CDR1 SGHTA and CDR2 FQGNSA come from the germline V gene. The CDR3 region is CASSPWRSSTDTQYF. The CDR3 DNA reads as TGTGCCAGCAGCCCTTGGCGGAGTAGCACAGATACGCAGTATTTT.

J is TRBJ1-6 and V is TRBV6-9, with D possibly being TRBD1 (6 bases). The germline V gene encodes CDR1 MNHGY and CDR2 SVAAGI. This CDR3 has 19 residues. With 7 bases removed from V and 5 bases from J, the gap between germline ends came to 27 bases. The DNA for the CDR3 is TGTGCCAGCATCCTATTCCCAGACAGGCGCCGGTGGGATAATTCACCCCTCCACTTT. It specifies CASILFPDRRRWDNSPLHF.

V is TRBV7-2 and J is TRBJ1-1, with TRBD1 as a possible D gene (5 bases). Germline V CDR1 and CDR2: SGHTA, FQGNSA. This CDR3 is 13 amino acids long. V was clipped by 6 bases and J by 4 bases, with 12 bases between them. CDR3 sequence (DNA): TGTGCCAGCAGGTCGGGGGGTGGCACTGAAGCTTTCTTT. Protein: CASRSGGGTEAFF. The complete variable domain, with remaining parts taken from reference TRBV7-2 and TRBJ1-1, reads GAGVSQSPSNKVTEKGKDVELRCDPISGHTALYWYRQSLGQGLEFLIYFQGNSAPDKSGLPSDRFSAERTGGSVSTLTIQRTQQEDSAVYLCASRSGGGTEAFFGQGTRLTVV.

The chain joins TRBV19 to TRBJ2-1, with a weak D call TRBD2 (5 bases). V was clipped by 4 bases and J by 9 bases, with 16 bases between them. The CDR3 spans 14 residues. Germline V gene lookup returns CDR1 LNHDA and CDR2 SQIVND (reference sequence). Here the CDR3 DNA reads TGTGCCAGTAGTACGGCGGGTTCTATTAGTGAGCAGTTCTTC. It specifies CASSTAGSISEQFF.

The V and J genes are TRBV30 and TRBJ1-2; 9 bases fit TRBD1. The CDR3 contains 12 residues. The V and J ends lost 5 bases and 5 bases, in that order; junction bases with no gene match: 3. Germline CDR1 reads GTSNPN; CDR2 reads SVGIG (reference sequence). This CDR3 is CAWGQGTYGYTF. The CDR3 DNA reads as TGTGCCTGGGGACAGGGGACTTATGGCTACACCTTC.

The rearrangement uses TRBV28 and TRBJ1-5, with D possibly matching TRBD1 (6 bases). The CDR3 has 15 residues. Germline CDR1 MDHEN, CDR2 SYDVKM. V lost 6 bases and J 0 bases, leaving 12 bases between the germline ends. The CDR3 spells CASSSGQHSNQPQHF. DNA of the CDR3: TGTGCCAGCAGCTCCGGACAGCATAGCAATCAGCCCCAGCATTTT. Using reference TRBV28 and TRBJ1-5 for the parts outside the CDR3, the full variable domain is DVKVTQSSRYLVKRTGEKVFLECVQDMDHENMFWYRQDPGLGLRLIYFSYDVKMKEKGDIPEGYSVSREKKERFSLILESASTNQTSMYLCASSSGQHSNQPQHFGDGTRLSIL.

In nucleotides, the CDR3 is TGCAGTGCCCTAGATTACGAGCAGTACTTC. Translated: CSALDYEQYF. V is TRBV20-1 and J is TRBJ2-7; the D is unclear. Germline CDR1 and CDR2: DFQATT and SNEGSKA (reference sequence). The length of the CDR3 is 10 residues. V lost 6 bases, J lost 4 bases, and 7 bases lay in between.

V usage is TRBV7-9 and J usage is TRBJ1-2; D is undetermined. The CDR3 is made up of 14 amino acids. V lost 5 bases, J lost 8 bases, and 18 bases lay in between. Germline loops: CDR1 SEHNR, CDR2 FQNEAQ (reference sequence). Here the CDR3 DNA reads TGTGCCAGCAGCCCGTCCGACCCGGCGGGCGGCTACACCTTC. Amino acids: CASSPSDPAGGYTF.

CDR3 in amino acids: CASSNPRQGYYGYTF. CDR3 bases: TGTGCCAGCAGTAACCCGAGACAGGGTTACTATGGCTACACCTTC. The chain employs TRBV6-1 and TRBJ1-2; 7 bases are shared with TRBD1. Germline CDR1 and CDR2: MNHNS and SASEGT. The CDR3 runs 15 residues. V was pared by 5 bases and J by 3 bases, with 9 bases of the junction left unmatched.

The chain uses TRBV5-4 and TRBJ2-3; maybe TRBD2 (5 bases). Germline V CDR1 and CDR2: SGHNT, YYREEE (reference sequence). V shed 3 bases and J shed 0 bases, with 14 bases lying between them. The CDR3 runs 16 residues. The DNA of the CDR3 is TGTGCCAGCAGCTCCCTTAAGCGGTTGAGCACAGATACGCAGTATTTT. Its translation is CASSSLKRLSTDTQYF.

The gene calls are TRBV18 and TRBJ1-1; possible D gene TRBD1, 5 bases. V lost 4 bases, J lost 2 bases, and 8 bases lay in between. The CDR3 sequence is 13 residues long. Germline CDR1 is KGHSH and CDR2 is LQKENI. CDR3 loop: CASSQGTNTEAFF. The CDR3 bases are TGTGCCAGCTCACAGGGGACTAACACTGAAGCTTTCTTT.

The genes are TRBV19 and TRBJ2-7, with D tentatively TRBD1 (6 bases). V was trimmed by 7 bases and J by 2 bases, leaving 18 bases between them. This CDR3 is built from 15 residues. The germline V gene has CDR1 LNHDA and CDR2 SQIVND (reference sequence). CDR3: CASTWGPGPAYEQYF. Written as DNA, the CDR3 is TGTGCCAGTACCTGGGGGCCGGGGCCCGCCTACGAGCAGTACTTC. Full variable domain (outside the CDR3, taken from reference TRBV19 and TRBJ2-7): DGGITQSPKYLFRKEGQNVTLSCEQNLNHDAMYWYRQDPGQGLRLIYYSQIVNDFQKGDIAEGYSVSREKKESFPLTVTSAQKNPTAFYLCASTWGPGPAYEQYFGPGTRLTVT.

V gene TRBV5-1 combines with J gene TRBJ1-3; TRBD1 is a possible D gene (6 bases). Germline CDR1 is SGHRS and CDR2 is YFSETQ. V dropped 4 bases and J dropped 6 bases, with 17 bases sitting between them. CDR3 length: 15 amino acids. CDR3 sequence reads: CASSQTGTEPNTIYF. In DNA, the CDR3 is TGCGCCAGCAGCCAAACAGGGACGGAGCCAAACACCATATATTTT.

The chain joins TRBV28 to TRBJ2-1, with 9 bases fitting TRBD2. The V gene's germline CDR1 is MDHEN and CDR2 SYDVKM. This CDR3 comprises 16 residues. Germline trimming cut 6 bases from V and 0 bases from J; bases unmatched to any gene: 6. The CDR3, as DNA: TGTGCCAGCAGGGGTCTTAGCGGGAGCTCCTACAATGAGCAGTTCTTC. Translating it yields CASRGLSGSSYNEQFF.

The chain links TRBV7-2 to TRBJ2-2, with D possibly matching TRBD2 (5 bases). The CDR3 has 14 residues. Germline V gives CDR1 SGHTA, CDR2 FQGNSA. V was trimmed by 2 bases and J by 3 bases, leaving 7 bases between them. CDR3 DNA: TGTGCCAGCAGCTTACGAGCGGACACCGGGGAGCTGTTTTTT. Its protein is CASSLRADTGELFF.

The chain carries TRBV30 and TRBJ2-5; 7 nucleotides line up with TRBD2. The CDR3 loop spans 13 amino acids. The junction had 3 bases not matched to a gene; V was cut back by 0 bases and J by 5 bases. Germline values: CDR1 GTSNPN, CDR2 SVGIG (reference sequence). CDR3 sequence reads: CAWSVLGGETQYF. The CDR3 DNA follows: TGTGCCTGGAGTGTACTGGGGGGGGAGACCCAGTACTTC. The full variable domain, its missing parts supplied by reference TRBV30 and TRBJ2-5, is SQTIHQWPATLVQPVGSPLSLECTVEGTSNPNLYWYRQAAGRGLQLLFYSVGIGQISSEVPQNLSASRPQDRQFILSSKKLLLSDSGFYLCAWSVLGGETQYFGPGTRLLVL.

The chain has TRBV19 and TRBJ1-2; no firm D call. The CDR3 length is 11 residues. Trimming shortened V by 5 bases and J by 8 bases, and 9 bases separated the two germline ends. Per the germline V gene, CDR1 is LNHDA and CDR2 is SQIVND (reference sequence). The CDR3 nucleotides read TGTGCCAGTAGTGACCCAGGAGGCTACACCTTC. Its translation is CASSDPGGYTF.

This chain connects TRBV28 to TRBJ2-7; 10 bases match TRBD1. The CDR3 sequence is 16 residues long. Per the germline V gene, CDR1 is MDHEN and CDR2 is SYDVKM. The ends lost 7 bases at V and 2 bases at J; junction bases unmatched: 11. CDR3: CASIEGSGTGAYEQYF. The DNA of the CDR3 is TGTGCCAGCATAGAGGGATCCGGGACAGGGGCCTACGAGCAGTACTTC.

The rearrangement links TRBV4-2 to TRBJ2-3, with D possibly being TRBD2 (5 bases). V lost 1 base to trimming and J lost 4 bases, with 9 bases between them. The CDR3 runs 14 residues. The germline CDR1 and CDR2 sequences are LGHNA and YNFKEQ. This CDR3 reads CASSQGGVADTQYF. CDR3 coding DNA: TGTGCCAGCAGCCAAGGGGGAGTGGCAGATACGCAGTATTTT.

The chain recombines TRBV19 with TRBJ1-5, with TRBD1 matching 7 bases. Germline V gives CDR1 LNHDA, CDR2 SQIVND (reference sequence). The length of the CDR3 is 15 residues. Germline trimming cut 7 bases from V and 6 bases from J; bases unmatched to any gene: 12. CDR3 bases: TGTGCCAGTACCCCAAAGACAGGGTATATTCAGCCCCAGCATTTT. The encoded protein is CASTPKTGYIQPQHF.

The V gene is TRBV18, the J gene TRBJ1-5; 9 bases are a match to TRBD1. Germline V gene sequence: CDR1 KGHSH, CDR2 LQKENI. J was trimmed by 2 bases and V by 4 bases; bases with no gene match: 6. This CDR3 comprises 16 residues. The CDR3 DNA reads TGTGCCAGCTCACTGGGGACAGGGAACCGCAATCAGCCCCAGCATTTT. This sequence encodes CASSLGTGNRNQPQHF.